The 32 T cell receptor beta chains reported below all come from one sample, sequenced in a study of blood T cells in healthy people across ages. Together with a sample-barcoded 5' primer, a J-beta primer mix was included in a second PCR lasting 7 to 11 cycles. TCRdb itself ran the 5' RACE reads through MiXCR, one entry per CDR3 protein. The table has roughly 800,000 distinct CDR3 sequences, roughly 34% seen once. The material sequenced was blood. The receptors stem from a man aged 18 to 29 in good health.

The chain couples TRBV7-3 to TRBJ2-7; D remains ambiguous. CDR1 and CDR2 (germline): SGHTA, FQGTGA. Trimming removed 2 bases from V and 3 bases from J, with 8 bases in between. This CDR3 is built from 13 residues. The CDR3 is CASSLALHYEQYF. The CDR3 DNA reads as TGTGCCAGCAGCTTAGCCTTGCACTACGAGCAGTACTTC.

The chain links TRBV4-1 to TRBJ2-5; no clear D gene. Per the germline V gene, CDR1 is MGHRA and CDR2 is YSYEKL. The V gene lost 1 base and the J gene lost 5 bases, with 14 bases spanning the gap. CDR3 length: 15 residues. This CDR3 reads CASSQVLGVSETQYF. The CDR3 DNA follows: TGCGCCAGCAGCCAAGTCCTTGGCGTGTCGGAGACCCAGTACTTC.

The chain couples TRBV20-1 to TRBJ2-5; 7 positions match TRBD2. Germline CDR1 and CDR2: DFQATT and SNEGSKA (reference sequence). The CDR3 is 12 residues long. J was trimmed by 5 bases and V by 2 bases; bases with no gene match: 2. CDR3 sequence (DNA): TGCAGTGCTAGAAAGGGAGGGGAGACCCAGTACTTC. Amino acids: CSARKGGETQYF.

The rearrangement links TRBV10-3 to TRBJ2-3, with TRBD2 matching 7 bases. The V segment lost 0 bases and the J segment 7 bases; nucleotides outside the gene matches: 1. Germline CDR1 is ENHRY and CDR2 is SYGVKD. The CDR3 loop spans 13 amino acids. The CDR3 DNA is TGTGCCATCAGTGAGTCGACTAGCAATACGCAGTATTTT. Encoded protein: CAISESTSNTQYF.

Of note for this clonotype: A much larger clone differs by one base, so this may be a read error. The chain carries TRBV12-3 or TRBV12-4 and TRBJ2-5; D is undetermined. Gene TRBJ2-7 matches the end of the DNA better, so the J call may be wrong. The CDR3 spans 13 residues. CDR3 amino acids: CASSPPSISEQYF. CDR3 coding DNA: TGTGCCAGCAGTCCGCCCAGTATCAGCGAGCAGTACTTC.

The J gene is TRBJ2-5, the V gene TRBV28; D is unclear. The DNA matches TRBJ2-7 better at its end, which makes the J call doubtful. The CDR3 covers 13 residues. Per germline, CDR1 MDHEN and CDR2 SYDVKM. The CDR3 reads CATNDPGRYEQYF. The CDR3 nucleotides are TGTGCCACCAATGATCCCGGGCGGTACGAGCAGTACTTC.

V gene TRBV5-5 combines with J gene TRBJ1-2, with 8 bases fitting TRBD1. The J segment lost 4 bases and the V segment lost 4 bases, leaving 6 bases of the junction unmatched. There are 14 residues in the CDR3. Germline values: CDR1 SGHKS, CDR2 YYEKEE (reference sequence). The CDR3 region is CASSTDRVGYGYTF. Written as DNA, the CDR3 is TGTGCCAGCAGCACGGACAGGGTTGGCTATGGCTACACCTTC.

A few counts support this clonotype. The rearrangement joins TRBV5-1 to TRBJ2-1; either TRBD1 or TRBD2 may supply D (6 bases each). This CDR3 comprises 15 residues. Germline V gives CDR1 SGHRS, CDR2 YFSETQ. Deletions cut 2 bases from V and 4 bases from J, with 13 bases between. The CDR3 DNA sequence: TGCGCCAGCAGCTTTGAAGGGGGGCAGTACAATGAGCAGTTCTTC. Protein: CASSFEGGQYNEQFF.

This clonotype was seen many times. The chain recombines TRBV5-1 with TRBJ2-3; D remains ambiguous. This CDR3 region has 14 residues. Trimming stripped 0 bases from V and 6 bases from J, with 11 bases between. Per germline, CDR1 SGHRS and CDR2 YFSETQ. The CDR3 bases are TGCGCCAGCAGCTTGGAGACTCCTCGCGATACGCAGTATTTT. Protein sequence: CASSLETPRDTQYF.

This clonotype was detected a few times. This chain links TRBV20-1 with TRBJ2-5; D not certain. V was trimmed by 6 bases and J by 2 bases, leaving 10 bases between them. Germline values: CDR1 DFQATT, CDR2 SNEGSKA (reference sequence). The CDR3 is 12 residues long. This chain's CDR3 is CSARLSQETQYF. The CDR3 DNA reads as TGCAGTGCGCGACTGTCACAAGAGACCCAGTACTTC.

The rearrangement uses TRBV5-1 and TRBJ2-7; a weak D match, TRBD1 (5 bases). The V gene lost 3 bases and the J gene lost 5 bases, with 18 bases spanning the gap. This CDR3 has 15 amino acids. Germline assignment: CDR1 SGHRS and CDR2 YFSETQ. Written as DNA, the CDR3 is TGCGCCAGCAGCTCCCCCCTTGCAGGGTATGACGAGCAGTACTTC. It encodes CASSSPLAGYDEQYF.

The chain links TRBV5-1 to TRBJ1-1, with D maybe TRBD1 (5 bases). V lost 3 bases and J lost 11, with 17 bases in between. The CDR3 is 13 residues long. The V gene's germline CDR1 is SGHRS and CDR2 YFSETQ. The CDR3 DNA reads TGCGCCAGCAGCTGGGATCAGGGTGGTTGGGCTTTCTTT. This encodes CASSWDQGGWAFF.

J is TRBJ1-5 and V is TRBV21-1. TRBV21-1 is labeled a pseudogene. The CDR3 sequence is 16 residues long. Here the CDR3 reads CASILSSLKPNQPQHF. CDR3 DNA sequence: TGTGCCAGCATCTTATCGTCTTTGAAGCCCAATCAGCCCCAGCATTTT.

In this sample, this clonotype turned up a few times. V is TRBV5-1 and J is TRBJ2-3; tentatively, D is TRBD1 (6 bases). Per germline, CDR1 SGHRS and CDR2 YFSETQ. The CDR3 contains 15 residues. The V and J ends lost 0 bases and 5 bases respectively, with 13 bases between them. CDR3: CASSLGQGTIDTQYF. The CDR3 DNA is TGCGCCAGCAGCTTGGGGCAGGGGACCATAGATACGCAGTATTTT.

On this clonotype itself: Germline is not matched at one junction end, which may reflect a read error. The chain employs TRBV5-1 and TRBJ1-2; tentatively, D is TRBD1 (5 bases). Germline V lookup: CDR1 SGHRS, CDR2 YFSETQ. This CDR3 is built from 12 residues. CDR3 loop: CAGSVDSYGYTF. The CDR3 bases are TGCGCCGGCAGCGTCGACAGCTATGGCTACACCTTC.

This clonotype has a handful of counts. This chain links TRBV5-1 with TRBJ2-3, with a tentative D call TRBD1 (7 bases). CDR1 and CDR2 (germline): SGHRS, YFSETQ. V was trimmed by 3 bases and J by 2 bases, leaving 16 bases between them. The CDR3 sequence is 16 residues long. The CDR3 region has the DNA TGCGCCAGCAGCTCCCCGCCCAGGGGGGTCACAGATACGCAGTATTTT. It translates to CASSSPPRGVTDTQYF.

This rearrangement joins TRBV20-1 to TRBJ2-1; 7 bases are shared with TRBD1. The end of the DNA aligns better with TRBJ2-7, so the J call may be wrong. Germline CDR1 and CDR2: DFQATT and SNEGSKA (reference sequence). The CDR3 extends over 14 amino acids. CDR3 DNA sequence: TGCAGTGCGATACGGGACAGCAGAAACAATGAGCAGTACTTC. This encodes CSAIRDSRNNEQYF.

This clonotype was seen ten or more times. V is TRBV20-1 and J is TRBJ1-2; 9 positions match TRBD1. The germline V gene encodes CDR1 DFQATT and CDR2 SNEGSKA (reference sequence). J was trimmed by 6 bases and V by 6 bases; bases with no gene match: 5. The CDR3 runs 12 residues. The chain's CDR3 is CSAPGQGHGYTF. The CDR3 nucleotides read TGCAGTGCCCCGGGACAGGGACATGGCTACACCTTC.

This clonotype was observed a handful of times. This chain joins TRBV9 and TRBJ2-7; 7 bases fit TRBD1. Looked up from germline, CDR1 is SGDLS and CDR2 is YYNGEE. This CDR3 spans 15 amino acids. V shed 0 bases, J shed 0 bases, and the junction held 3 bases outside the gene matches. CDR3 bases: TGTGCCAGCAGCGTAGCTAGGGACAGCTCCTACGAGCAGTACTTC. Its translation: CASSVARDSSYEQYF.

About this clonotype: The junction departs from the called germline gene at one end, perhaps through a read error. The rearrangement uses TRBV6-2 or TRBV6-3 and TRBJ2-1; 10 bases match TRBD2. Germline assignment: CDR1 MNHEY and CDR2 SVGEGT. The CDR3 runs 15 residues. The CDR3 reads CASSYWSSGGNDQFF. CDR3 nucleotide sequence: TGTGCCAGCAGTTACTGGTCTAGCGGGGGCAATGACCAGTTCTTC.

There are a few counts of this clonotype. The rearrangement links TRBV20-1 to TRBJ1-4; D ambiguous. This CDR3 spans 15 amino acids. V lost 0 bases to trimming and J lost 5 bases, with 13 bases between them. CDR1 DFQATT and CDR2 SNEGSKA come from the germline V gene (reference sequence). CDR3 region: CSARDQRIPNEKLFF. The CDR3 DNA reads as TGCAGTGCTAGAGATCAAAGGATCCCCAATGAAAAACTGTTTTTT.

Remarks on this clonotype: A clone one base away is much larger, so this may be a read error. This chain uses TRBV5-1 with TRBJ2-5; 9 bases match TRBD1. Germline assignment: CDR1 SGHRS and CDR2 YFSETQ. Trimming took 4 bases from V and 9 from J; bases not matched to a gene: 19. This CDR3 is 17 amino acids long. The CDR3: CASSIGTGTGSPEAQYF. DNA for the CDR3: TGCGCCAGCAGCATAGGTACCGGGACAGGGTCTCCGGAGGCCCAGTACTTC.

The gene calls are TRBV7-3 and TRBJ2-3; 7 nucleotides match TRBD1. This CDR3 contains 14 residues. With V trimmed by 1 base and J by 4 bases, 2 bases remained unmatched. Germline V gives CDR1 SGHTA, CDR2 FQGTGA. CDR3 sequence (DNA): TGTGCCAGCAGCTTAAAAACAGGGGCAGATACGCAGTATTTT. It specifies CASSLKTGADTQYF.

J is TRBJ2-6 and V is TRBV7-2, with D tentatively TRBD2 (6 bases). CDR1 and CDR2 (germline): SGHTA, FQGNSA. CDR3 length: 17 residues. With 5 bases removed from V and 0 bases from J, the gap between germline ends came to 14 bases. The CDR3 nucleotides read TGTGCCAGCAGCCCCCGGGACTCTGGCTCTGGGGCCAACGTCCTGACTTTC. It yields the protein CASSPRDSGSGANVLTF.

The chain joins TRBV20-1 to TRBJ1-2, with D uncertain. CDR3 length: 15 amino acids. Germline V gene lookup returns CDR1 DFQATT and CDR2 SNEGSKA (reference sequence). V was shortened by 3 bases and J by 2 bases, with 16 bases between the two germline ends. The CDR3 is CSARGEGLANYGYTF. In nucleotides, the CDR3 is TGCAGTGCTAGGGGAGAAGGGCTTGCGAACTATGGCTACACCTTC.

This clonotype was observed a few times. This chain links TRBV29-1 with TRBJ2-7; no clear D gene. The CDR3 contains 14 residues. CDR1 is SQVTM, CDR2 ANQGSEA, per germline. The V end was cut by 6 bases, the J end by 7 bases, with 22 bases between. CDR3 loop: CSVARSESYNEQYF. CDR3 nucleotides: TGCAGCGTGGCGAGGTCTGAATCCTACAATGAGCAGTACTTC.

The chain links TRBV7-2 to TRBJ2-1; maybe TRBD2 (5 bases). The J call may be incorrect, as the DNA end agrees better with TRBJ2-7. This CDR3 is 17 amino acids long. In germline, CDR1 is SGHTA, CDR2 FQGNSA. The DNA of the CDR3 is TGTGCCAGCAGCTTACGGGCTAGCCCTAGCTCCTACAATGAGCAGTACTTC. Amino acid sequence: CASSLRASPSSYNEQYF.

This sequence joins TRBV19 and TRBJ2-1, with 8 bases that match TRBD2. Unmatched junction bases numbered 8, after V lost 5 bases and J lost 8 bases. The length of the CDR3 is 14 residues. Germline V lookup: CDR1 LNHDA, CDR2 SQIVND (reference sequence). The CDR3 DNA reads TGTGCCAGTAGTGGTCGGCGGGGGGCCTATGAGCAGTTCTTC. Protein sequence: CASSGRRGAYEQFF.

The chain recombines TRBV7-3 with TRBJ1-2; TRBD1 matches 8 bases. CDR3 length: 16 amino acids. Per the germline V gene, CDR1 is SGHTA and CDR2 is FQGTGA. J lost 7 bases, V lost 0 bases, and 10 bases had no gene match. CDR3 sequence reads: CASSLTPPTGERGYTF. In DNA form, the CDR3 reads TGTGCCAGCAGCTTAACCCCACCGACAGGGGAACGTGGCTACACCTTC.

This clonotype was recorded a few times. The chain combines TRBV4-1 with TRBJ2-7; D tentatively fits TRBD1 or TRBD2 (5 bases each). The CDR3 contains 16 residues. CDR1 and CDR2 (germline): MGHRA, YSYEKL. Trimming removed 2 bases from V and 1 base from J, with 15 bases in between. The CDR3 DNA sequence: TGCGCCAGCAGCCAAATGGGCAGGGACGGATCCTACGAGCAGTACTTC. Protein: CASSQMGRDGSYEQYF.

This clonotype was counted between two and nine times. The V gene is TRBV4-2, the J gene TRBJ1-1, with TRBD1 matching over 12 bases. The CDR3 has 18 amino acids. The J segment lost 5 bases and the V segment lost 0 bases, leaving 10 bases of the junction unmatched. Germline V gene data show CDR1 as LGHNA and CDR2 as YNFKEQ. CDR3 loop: CASSQDAGQGARGTEAFF. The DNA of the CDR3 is TGTGCCAGCAGCCAAGATGCGGGACAGGGGGCGCGAGGAACTGAAGCTTTCTTT.

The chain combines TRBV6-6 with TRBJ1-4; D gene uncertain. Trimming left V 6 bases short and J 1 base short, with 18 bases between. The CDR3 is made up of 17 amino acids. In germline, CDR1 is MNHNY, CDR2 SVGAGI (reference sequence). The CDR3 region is CASSPVELGETNEKLFF. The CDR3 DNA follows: TGTGCCAGCAGCCCAGTTGAGTTGGGTGAAACTAATGAAAAACTGTTTTTT.